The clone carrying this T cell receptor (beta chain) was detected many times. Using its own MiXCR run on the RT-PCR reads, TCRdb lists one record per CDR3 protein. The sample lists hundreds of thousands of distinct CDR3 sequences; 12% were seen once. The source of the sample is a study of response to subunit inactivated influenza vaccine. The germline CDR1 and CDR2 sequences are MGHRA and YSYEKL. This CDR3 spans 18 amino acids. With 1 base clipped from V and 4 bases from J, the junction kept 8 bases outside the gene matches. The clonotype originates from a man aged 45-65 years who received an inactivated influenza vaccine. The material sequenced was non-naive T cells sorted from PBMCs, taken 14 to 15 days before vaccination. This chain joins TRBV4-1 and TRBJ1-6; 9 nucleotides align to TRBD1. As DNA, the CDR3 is TGCGCCAGCAGCCAAGCTCGCCGCGGGACAGGGTATAATTCACCCCTCCACTTT. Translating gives CASSQARRGTGYNSPLHF.